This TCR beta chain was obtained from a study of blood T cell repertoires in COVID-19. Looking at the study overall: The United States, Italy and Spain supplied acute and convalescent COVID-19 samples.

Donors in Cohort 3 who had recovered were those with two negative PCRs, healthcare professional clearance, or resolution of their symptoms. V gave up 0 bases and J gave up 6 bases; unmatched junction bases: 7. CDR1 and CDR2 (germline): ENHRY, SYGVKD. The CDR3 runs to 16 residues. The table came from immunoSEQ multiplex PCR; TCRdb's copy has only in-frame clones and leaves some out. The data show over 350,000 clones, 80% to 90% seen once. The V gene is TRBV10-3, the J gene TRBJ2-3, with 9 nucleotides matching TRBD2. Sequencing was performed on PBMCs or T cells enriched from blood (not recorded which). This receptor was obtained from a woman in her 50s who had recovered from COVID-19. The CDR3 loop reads CAISESSGGSWDTQYF. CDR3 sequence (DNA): TGTGCCATCAGTGAGTCCAGCGGGGGGTCCTGGGATACGCAGTATTTT.